This TCR beta chain comes out of a study of T cells in Graves' hyperthyroidism and ophthalmopathy. There were TCR beta CDR3 regions amplified from RNA transcripts. The HTBI primer set was used in a first-round RT-PCR of the TCR CDR3. MiXCR, run by TCRdb on the multiplex PCR reads, gives a single entry per CDR3 protein. The top ten hold around 20% of the sample, which has 300,000 to 450,000 distinct CDR3 sequences, less than 15% seen once. The CDR3 loop spans 13 amino acids. Germline V CDR1 and CDR2: SGDLS, YYNGEE. The V end was cut by 0 bases, the J end by 7 bases, with 10 bases between. This clonotype was detected ten times or more. The PBMCs had their origin in approximately 10 ml of fresh peripheral blood.

This TCR came from a young man with Graves' hyperthyroidism that later progressed to Graves' ophthalmopathy. This chain uses TRBV9 with TRBJ1-1; D not resolved. Sequencing was carried out using blood. The CDR3 bases are TGTGCCAGCAGCGTAGTCACTAACTATGAAGCTTTCTTT. It yields the protein CASSVVTNYEAFF.